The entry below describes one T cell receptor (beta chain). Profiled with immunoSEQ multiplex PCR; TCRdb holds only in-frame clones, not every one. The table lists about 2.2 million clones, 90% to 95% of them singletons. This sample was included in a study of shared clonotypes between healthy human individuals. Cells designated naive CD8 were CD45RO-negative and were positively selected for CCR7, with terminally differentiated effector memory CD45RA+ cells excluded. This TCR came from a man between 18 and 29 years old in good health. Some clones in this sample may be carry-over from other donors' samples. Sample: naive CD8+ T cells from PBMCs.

The CDR3 DNA reads TGTGCCAGCAGCCCGACAGGGTTGGGTTGGACCGGGGAGCTGTTTTTT. This sequence encodes CASSPTGLGWTGELFF. This sequence joins TRBV7-2 and TRBJ2-2; 7 bases map to TRBD1. After removal of 5 bases from V and 5 bases from J, the junction contained 11 bases not matched to a gene. CDR1 and CDR2 (germline): SGHTA, FQGNSA. The CDR3 is made up of 16 amino acids.